These T cell receptor beta chains were read from a single sample in a study of cytomegalovirus exposure and HLA in healthy donors. Using immunoSEQ multiplex PCR, the repertoire was profiled, and TCRdb retains in-frame clones only, with some absent. The repertoire table contains 150,000 to 200,000 clones. Sequenced: PBMCs. These TCRs come from a woman between 55 and 75 years old in good health and CMV-seronegative. The conserved cysteine and the conserved F or W are not part of the CDR3 here.

v_call,cdr3_aa
TRBV7-2,ASSLQRLAGTFLNEQF
TRBV6-6,ASSPRTGDTGELF
TRBV19,ASSILGGNSYEQY
TRBV5-1,ASSPRWGEGQPQH
TRBV4-1,ASSHPGSRNEQF
TRBV29-1,SVRGLNTEAF
TRBV7-2,ASSLVSGVGGSNTGELF
TRBV10-3,AISDQGVYEQY
TRBV11-2,ATGAGKNTGELF
TRBV5-6,ASSLVGQGGEAF
TRBV5-5,ASSFTLGGTDTQY
TRBV4-2,ASSQEVRGRSPLH
TRBV2,ARSGGAGRT
TRBV2,ARQGQATNTEAF
TRBV2,ASKEGAKNTEAL
TRBV18,ASSPRERGNEQY
TRBV6-1,ASSGTASVLYEQY
TRBV19,ASRETGGSSGYT
TRBV6-6,ASSPDSLWQY
TRBV18,ASSTGRATYEQY
TRBV15,ATGTSGRASRISYEQY
TRBV5-4,ASSVLGRDTGELF
TRBV9,ASSPQDQTGTGELF
TRBV30,AWSLGTGKRTEAF
TRBV29-1,SVPGDRGYNEQF
TRBV9,ASSVGANTEAF
TRBV6-1,ASSPLGGGYT
TRBV6-5,ASTRQPLANTEAF
TRBV19,ASSTQAGLVYEQY